This TCR beta chain was documented in a study of T cell changes during pregnancy in multiple sclerosis. Libraries were prepared by immunoSEQ multiplex PCR; TCRdb keeps only in-frame clonotypes and omits some of them. The sample has just under 85,000 clones, just over 90% seen once. Material: peripheral blood, obtained in the first trimester of pregnancy. The receptor comes from a female donor with multiple sclerosis, enrolled in a pregnancy study.

The CDR3 spells CASSRDQLGGYTF. In nucleotides, the CDR3 is TGTGCCAGCAGCCGCGATCAGCTAGGAGGCTACACCTTC. This sequence joins TRBV7-2 and TRBJ1-2; unclear D gene. Germline CDR1 reads SGHTA; CDR2 reads FQGNSA. With 5 bases removed from V and 8 bases from J, the gap between germline ends came to 15 bases. This CDR3 contains 13 residues.